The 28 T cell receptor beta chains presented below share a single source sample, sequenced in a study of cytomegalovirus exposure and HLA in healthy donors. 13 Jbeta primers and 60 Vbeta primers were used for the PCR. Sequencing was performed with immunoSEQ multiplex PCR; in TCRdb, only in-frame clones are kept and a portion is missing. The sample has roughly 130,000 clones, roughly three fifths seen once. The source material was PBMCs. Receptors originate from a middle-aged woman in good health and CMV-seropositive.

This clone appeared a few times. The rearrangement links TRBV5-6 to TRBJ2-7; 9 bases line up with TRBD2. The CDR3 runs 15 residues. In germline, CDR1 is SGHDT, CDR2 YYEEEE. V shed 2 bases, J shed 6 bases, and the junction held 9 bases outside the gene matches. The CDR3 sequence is CASSLFAGGAGEQYF. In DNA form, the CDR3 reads TGTGCCAGCAGCTTATTCGCGGGGGGGGCGGGCGAGCAGTACTTC. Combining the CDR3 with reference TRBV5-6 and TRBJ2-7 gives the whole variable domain DAGVTQSPTHLIKTRGQQVTLRCSPKSGHDTVSWYQQALGQGPQFIFQYYEEEERQRGNFPDRFSGHQFPNYSSELNVNALLLGDSALYLCASSLFAGGAGEQYFGPGTRLTVT.

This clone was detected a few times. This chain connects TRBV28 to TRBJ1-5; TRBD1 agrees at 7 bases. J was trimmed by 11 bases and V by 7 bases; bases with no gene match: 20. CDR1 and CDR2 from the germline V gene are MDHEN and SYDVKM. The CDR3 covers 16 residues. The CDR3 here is CASTRDEGGLGLAQHF. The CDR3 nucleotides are TGTGCCAGCACCCGGGACGAAGGGGGCTTAGGTCTCGCCCAGCATTTT.

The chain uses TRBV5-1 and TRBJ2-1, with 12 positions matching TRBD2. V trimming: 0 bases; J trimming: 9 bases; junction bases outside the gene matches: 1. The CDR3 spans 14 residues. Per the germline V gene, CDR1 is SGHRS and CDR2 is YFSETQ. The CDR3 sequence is CASSLETSGSEQFF. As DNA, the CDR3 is TGCGCCAGCAGCTTGGAGACTAGCGGGAGTGAGCAGTTCTTC.

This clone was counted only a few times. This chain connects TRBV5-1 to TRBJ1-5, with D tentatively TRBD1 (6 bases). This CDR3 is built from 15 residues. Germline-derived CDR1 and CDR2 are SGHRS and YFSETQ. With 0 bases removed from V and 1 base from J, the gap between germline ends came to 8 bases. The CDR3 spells CASSLDTGSNQPQHF. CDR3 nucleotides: TGCGCCAGCAGCTTGGACACAGGGAGCAATCAGCCCCAGCATTTT.

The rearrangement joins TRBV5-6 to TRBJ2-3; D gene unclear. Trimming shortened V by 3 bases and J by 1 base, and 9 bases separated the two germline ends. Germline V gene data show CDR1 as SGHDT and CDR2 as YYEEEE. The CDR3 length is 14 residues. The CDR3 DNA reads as TGTGCCAGCAGCTACCGAACGGGCACAGATACGCAGTATTTT. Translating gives CASSYRTGTDTQYF. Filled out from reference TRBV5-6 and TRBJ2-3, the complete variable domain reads DAGVTQSPTHLIKTRGQQVTLRCSPKSGHDTVSWYQQALGQGPQFIFQYYEEEERQRGNFPDRFSGHQFPNYSSELNVNALLLGDSALYLCASSYRTGTDTQYFGPGTRLTVL.

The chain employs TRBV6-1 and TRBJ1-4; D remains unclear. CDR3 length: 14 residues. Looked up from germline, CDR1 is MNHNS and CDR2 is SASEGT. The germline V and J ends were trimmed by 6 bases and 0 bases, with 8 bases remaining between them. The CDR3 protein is CASRRDPTNEKLFF. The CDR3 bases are TGTGCCAGCAGGAGGGATCCAACTAATGAAAAACTGTTTTTT.

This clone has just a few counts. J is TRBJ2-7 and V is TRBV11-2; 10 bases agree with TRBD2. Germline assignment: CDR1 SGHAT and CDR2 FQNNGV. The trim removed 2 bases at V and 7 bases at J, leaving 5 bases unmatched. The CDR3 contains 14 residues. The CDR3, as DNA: TGTGCCAGCAGCTTAACTAGCGGGATCACGGAGCAGTACTTC. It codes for CASSLTSGITEQYF. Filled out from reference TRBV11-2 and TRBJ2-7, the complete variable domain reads EAGVAQSPRYKIIEKRQSVAFWCNPISGHATLYWYQQILGQGPKLLIQFQNNGVVDDSQLPKDRFSAERLKGVDSTLKIQPAKLEDSAVYLCASSLTSGITEQYFGPGTRLTVT.

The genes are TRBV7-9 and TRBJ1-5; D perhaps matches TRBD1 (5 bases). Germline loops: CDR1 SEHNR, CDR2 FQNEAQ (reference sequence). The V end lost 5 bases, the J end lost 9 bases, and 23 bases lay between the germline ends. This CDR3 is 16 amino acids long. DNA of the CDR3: TGTGCCAGCAGCCAACAGCAGGGAATCACAGGCGGGCCCCAGCATTTT. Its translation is CASSQQQGITGGPQHF.

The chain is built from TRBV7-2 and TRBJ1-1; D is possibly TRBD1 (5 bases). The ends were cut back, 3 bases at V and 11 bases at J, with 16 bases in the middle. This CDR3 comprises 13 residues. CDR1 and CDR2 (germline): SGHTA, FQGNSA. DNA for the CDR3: TGTGCCAGCAGCTTGAGCGGAGGGGCAGCCGCTTTCTTT. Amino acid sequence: CASSLSGGAAAFF.

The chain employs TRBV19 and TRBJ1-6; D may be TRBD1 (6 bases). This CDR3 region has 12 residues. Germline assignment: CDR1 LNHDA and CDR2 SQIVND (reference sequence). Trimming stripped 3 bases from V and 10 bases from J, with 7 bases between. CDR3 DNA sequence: TGTGCCAGTAGTATCAGGGGCTCACCCCTCCACTTT. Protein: CASSIRGSPLHF.

This CDR3 is CASSPGSTDTQYF. Here the CDR3 DNA reads TGCGCCAGCAGCCCGGGGAGCACAGATACGCAGTATTTT. This sequence joins TRBV5-1 and TRBJ2-3, with D perhaps TRBD2 (5 bases). V was cut by 4 bases and J by 0 bases, with 6 bases left in between. The CDR3 loop spans 13 amino acids. Germline assignment: CDR1 SGHRS and CDR2 YFSETQ.

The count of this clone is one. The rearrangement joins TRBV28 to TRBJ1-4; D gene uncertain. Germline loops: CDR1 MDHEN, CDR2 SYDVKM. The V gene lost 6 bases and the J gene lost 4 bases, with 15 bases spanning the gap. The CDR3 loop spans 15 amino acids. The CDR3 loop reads CASSHGGGINEKLFF. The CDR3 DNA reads TGTGCCAGCAGCCATGGCGGAGGGATTAATGAAAAACTGTTTTTT. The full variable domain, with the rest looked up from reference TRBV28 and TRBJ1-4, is DVKVTQSSRYLVKRTGEKVFLECVQDMDHENMFWYRQDPGLGLRLIYFSYDVKMKEKGDIPEGYSVSREKKERFSLILESASTNQTSMYLCASSHGGGINEKLFFGSGTQLSVL.

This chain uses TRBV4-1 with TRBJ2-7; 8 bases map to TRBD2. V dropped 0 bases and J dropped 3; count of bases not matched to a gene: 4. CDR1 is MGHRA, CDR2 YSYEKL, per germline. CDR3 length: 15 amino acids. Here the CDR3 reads CASSQDPGTSYEQYF. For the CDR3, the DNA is TGCGCCAGCAGCCAAGACCCCGGGACTAGCTACGAGCAGTACTTC.

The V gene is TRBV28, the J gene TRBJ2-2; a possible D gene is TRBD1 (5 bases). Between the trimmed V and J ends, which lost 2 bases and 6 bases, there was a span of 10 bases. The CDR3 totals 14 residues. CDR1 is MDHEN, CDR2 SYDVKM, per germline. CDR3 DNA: TGTGCCAGCAGTTTAACAGGAACCTCCGGGGAGCTGTTTTTT. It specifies CASSLTGTSGELFF.

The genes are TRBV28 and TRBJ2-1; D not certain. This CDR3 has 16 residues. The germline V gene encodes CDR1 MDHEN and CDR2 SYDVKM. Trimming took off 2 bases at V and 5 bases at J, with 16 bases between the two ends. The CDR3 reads CASSLALLLGDNEQFF. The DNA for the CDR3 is TGTGCCAGCAGTTTAGCCCTTTTGTTGGGCGACAATGAGCAGTTCTTC.

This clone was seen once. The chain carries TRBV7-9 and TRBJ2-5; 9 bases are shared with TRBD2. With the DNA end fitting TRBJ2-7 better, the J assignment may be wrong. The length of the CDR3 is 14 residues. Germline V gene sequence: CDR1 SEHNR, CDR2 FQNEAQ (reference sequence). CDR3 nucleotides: TGTGCCAGCAGCTCGCTAGCGGGGTCCTACGAGCAGTACTTC. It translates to CASSSLAGSYEQYF.

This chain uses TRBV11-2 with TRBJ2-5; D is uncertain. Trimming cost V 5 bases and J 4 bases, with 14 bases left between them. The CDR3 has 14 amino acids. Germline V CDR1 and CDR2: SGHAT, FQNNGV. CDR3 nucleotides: TGTGCCAGCAGCCCCGTTCTTAGTGGAGAGACCCAGTACTTC. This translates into CASSPVLSGETQYF.

CDR3 sequence (DNA): TGCGCCAGCAGCTTGGAAGGGGCTGAAGCTTTCTTT. This gives the protein CASSLEGAEAFF. The chain carries TRBV5-1 and TRBJ1-1; TRBD1 is a possible D gene (5 bases). The germline gives CDR1 SGHRS, CDR2 YFSETQ. CDR3 size: 12 residues. V lost 0 bases, J lost 6 bases, and 6 bases lay in between. The full variable domain, rest sourced from reference TRBV5-1 and TRBJ1-1, is KAGVTQTPRYLIKTRGQQVTLSCSPISGHRSVSWYQQTPGQGLQFLFEYFSETQRNKGNFPGRFSGRQFSNSRSEMNVSTLELGDSALYLCASSLEGAEAFFGQGTRLTVV.

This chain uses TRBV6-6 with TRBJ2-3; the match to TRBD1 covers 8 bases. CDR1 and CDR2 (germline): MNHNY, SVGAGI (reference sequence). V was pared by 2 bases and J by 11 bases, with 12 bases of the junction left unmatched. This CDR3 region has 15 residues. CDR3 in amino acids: CASSYLTGEEGGQYF. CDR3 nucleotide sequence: TGTGCCAGCAGTTACCTGACAGGGGAGGAGGGCGGGCAGTATTTT.

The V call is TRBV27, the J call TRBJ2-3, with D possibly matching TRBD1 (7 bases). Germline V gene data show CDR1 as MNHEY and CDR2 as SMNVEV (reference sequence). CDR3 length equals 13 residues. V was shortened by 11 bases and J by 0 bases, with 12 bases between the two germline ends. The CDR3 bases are TGTGCCGCCAGGGGGGCAAGCACAGATACGCAGTATTTT. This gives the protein CAARGASTDTQYF.

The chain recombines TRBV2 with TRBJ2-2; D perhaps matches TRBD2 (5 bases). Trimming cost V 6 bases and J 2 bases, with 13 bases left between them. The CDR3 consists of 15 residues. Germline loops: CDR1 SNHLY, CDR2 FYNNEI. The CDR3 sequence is CASSSRETNTGELFF. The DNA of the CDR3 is TGTGCCAGCAGCAGCCGGGAAACTAACACCGGGGAGCTGTTTTTT. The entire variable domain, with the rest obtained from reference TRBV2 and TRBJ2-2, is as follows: EPEVTQTPSHQVTQMGQEVILRCVPISNHLYFYWYRQILGQKVEFLVSFYNNEISEKSEIFDDQFSVERPDGSNFTLKIRSTKLEDSAMYFCASSSRETNTGELFFGEGSRLTVL.

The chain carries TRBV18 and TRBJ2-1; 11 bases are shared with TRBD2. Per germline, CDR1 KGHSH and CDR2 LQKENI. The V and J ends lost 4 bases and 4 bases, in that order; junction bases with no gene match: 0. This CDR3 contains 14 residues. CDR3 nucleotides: TGTGCCAGCTCACGGACTAGCGGGTACAATGAGCAGTTCTTC. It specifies CASSRTSGYNEQFF.

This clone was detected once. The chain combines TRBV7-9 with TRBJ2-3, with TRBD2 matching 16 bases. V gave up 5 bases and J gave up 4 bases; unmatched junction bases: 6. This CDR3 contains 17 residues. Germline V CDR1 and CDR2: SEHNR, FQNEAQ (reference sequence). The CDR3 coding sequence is TGTGCCAGCAGCAGGGGGACTAGCGGGAGGGCCTCAGATACGCAGTATTTT. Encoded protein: CASSRGTSGRASDTQYF.

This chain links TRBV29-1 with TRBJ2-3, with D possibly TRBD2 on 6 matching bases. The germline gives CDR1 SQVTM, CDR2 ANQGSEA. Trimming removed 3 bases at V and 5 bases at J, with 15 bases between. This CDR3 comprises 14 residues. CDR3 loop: CSVDSSVGLDTQYF. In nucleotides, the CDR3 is TGCAGCGTTGATTCTAGCGTTGGTTTAGATACGCAGTATTTT.

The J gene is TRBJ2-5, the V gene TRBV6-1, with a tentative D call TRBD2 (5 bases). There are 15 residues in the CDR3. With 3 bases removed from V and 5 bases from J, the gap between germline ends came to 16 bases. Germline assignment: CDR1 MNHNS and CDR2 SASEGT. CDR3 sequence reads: CASSELPRPGETQYF. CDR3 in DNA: TGTGCCAGCAGTGAGCTTCCTCGGCCGGGGGAGACCCAGTACTTC.

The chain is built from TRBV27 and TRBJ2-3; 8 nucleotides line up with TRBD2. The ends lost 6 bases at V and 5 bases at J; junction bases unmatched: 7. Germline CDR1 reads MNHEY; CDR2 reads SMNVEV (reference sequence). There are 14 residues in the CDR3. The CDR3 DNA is TGTGCCAGCAGCCAAGGGACTAGAGGAGATACGCAGTATTTT. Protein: CASSQGTRGDTQYF.

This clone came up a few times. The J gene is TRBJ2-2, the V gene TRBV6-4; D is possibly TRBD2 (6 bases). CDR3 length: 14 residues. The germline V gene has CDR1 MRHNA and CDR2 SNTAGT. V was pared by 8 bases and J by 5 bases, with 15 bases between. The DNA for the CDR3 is TGTGCCAGCTCGGGCGGGGCGGATACCGGGGAGCTGTTTTTT. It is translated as CASSGGADTGELFF.

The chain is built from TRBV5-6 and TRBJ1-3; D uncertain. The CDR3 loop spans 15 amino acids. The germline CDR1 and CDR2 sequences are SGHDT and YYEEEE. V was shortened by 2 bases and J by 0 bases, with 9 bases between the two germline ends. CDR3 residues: CASSFSGNSGNTIYF. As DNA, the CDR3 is TGTGCCAGCAGCTTTTCCGGGAACTCTGGAAACACCATATATTTT. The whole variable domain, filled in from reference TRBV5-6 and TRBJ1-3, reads DAGVTQSPTHLIKTRGQQVTLRCSPKSGHDTVSWYQQALGQGPQFIFQYYEEEERQRGNFPDRFSGHQFPNYSSELNVNALLLGDSALYLCASSFSGNSGNTIYFGEGSWLTVV.